This is a list of T cell receptor beta chains from one sample in a study of identical twins. TCRdb used MiXCR to reprocess the 5' RACE reads, holding one entry per CDR3 protein. The sample holds hundreds of thousands of distinct CDR3 sequences, under 9% seen once. The same specimen was also included in a second study, on yellow fever vaccine responses in identical twins.

The source material was PBMCs. Receptor source: a woman aged 18 to 35 in good health. Each CDR3 is given with its conserved first and last residue. Each record gives: clone size, D gene, J gene, V gene, CDR3 DNA, CDR3 protein. A D gene is named only where the DNA matches it firmly. Clone size, where shown, is once, few, many, or a class for clones that have expanded.

.	.	TRBJ2-1	TRBV6-1	TGTGCCAGCAGTAGATTGGGACTGGGCTCCTACAATGAGCAGTTCTTC	CASSRLGLGSYNEQFF
.	.	TRBJ2-3	TRBV5-1	TGCGCCAGCAGCCCAGAGAGTACGGGACTGTTCACAGATACGCAGTATTTT	CASSPESTGLFTDTQYF
few	.	TRBJ2-5	TRBV15	TGTGCCACCAGCAGAGAGTATCGGGTACAAGAGACCCAGTACTTC	CATSREYRVQETQYF
.	.	TRBJ2-3	TRBV20-1	TGCAGTGCTAGATCTTATGGGGACGTGGCTAGCACAGATACGCAGTATTTT	CSARSYGDVASTDTQYF
few	.	TRBJ2-7	TRBV5-1	TGCGCCAGCAGCTACAACCCCGAGGGCCCCGAGCAGTACTTC	CASSYNPEGPEQYF
.	TRBD2	TRBJ2-1	TRBV7-6	TGTGCCAGCAGCCCTGCGGCGGGGGGCATCAATGAGCAGTTCTTC	CASSPAAGGINEQFF
few	TRBD1	TRBJ1-1	TRBV28	TGTGCCACCACGACAGGGAAGAACACTGAAGCTTTCTTT	CATTTGKNTEAFF
.	.	TRBJ2-7	TRBV27	TGTGCCAGCACCCACACCTCGGTTGGCTCCTACGAGCAGTACTTC	CASTHTSVGSYEQYF
few	TRBD2	TRBJ2-7	TRBV20-1	TGCAGTGCTAGATCCCCCAGCGGGGTCTACGAGCAGTACTTC	CSARSPSGVYEQYF
many	TRBD2	TRBJ2-1	TRBV2	TGTGCCAGCAGTACCCCGAGCGGGGGGGATTCCTACAATGAGCAGTTCTTC	CASSTPSGGDSYNEQFF
many	.	TRBJ2-1	TRBV6-5	TGTGCCAGCAGTTACCTGGGGCAGGTGGGGCAGCAGTTCTTC	CASSYLGQVGQQFF
few	TRBD2	TRBJ2-1	TRBV2	TGTGCCAGCAGGGGAGGGGCGGGGGAACGCAATGAGCAGTTCTTC	CASRGGAGERNEQFF
few	TRBD1	TRBJ2-4	TRBV20-1	TGCAGTGCTAGAGACCTAGGGACAGGGAGCCACATTCAGTACTTC	CSARDLGTGSHIQYF
few	TRBD1	TRBJ2-6	TRBV7-3	TGTGCCAGCAGCTCAGACGGACAGGCTGGGGCCAACGTCCTGACTTTC	CASSSDGQAGANVLTF
few	.	TRBJ2-2	TRBV7-9	TGTGCCAGCGACAGTTCCACCGGGGAGCTGTTTTTT	CASDSSTGELFF
many	.	TRBJ1-1	TRBV7-9	TGTGCCAGCCAAAAGGCGGGTGATGAAGCTTTCTTT	CASQKAGDEAFF
.	TRBD2	TRBJ2-7	TRBV29-1	TGCAGCGTTGTCCTAGCGGGGGCCCACCGGGAGCAGTACTTC	CSVVLAGAHREQYF
.	.	TRBJ2-2	TRBV5-1	TGCGCCAGCTCGTATGTCGGGTACGAGCTGTTTTTT	CASSYVGYELFF
few	TRBD1	TRBJ1-2	TRBV12-3/TRBV12-4	TGTGCCAGCAGTACATCCGGGACAGCGTTTAACTATGGCTACACCTTC	CASSTSGTAFNYGYTF
.	TRBD2	TRBJ2-2	TRBV2	TGTACCAGCAGTCGTCCACCGGGACTAGCGGGAGGGGCCGGGGAGCTGTTTTTT	CTSSRPPGLAGGAGELFF
few	TRBD2	TRBJ2-5	TRBV2	TGTGCCAGCCTGATGTGGACTAGCGGGGAGACCCAGTACTTC	CASLMWTSGETQYF
.	.	TRBJ2-3	TRBV7-3	TGTGCCAGCAGCCCCGTCGAGCGGAGGATCACAGATACGCAGTATTTT	CASSPVERRITDTQYF
few	.	TRBJ2-2	TRBV20-1	TGCAGTGCTAGTCGGCAGTCGGGGGAGCTGTTTTTT	CSASRQSGELFF
.	TRBD1	TRBJ2-7	TRBV12-3/TRBV12-4	TGTGCCAGCAGATTGGGACAGGGTCTAGGCGAGCAGTACTTC	CASRLGQGLGEQYF
.	.	TRBJ2-1	TRBV5-4	TGTGCCAGCAGCTTGGCCAGGCGGACCTCCTACAATGAGCAGTTCTTC	CASSLARRTSYNEQFF
few	TRBD1	TRBJ2-7	TRBV7-9	TGTGCCAGCAGCATCGGGACAGGGGTTGAGGAGCAGTACTTC	CASSIGTGVEEQYF
many	.	TRBJ2-1	TRBV12-3/TRBV12-4	TGTGCCAGCAGTTCGGGTCGGATAGACAATGAGCAGTTCTTC	CASSSGRIDNEQFF
.	.	TRBJ2-3	TRBV11-3	TGTGCCAGCAGCTTCGGGGCTAGCGTGGCAGATACGCAGTATTTT	CASSFGASVADTQYF
many	.	TRBJ2-3	TRBV20-1	TGCAGTGTTCTCCCCCTAGATACGCAGTATTTT	CSVLPLDTQYF
.	TRBD2	TRBJ2-3	TRBV20-1	TGCAGTGCTGTGGGGGGGTGGGCAGATACGCAGTATTTT	CSAVGGWADTQYF
few	TRBD1	TRBJ1-1	TRBV29-1	TGCAGCGTTGAGGGGACAGGGGACATCGGAGCTTTCTTT	CSVEGTGDIGAFF
few	TRBD2	TRBJ2-5	TRBV6-2/TRBV6-3	TGTGCCAGCAGGATTAGCGGGGGCTCCGTAGAGACCCAGTACTTC	CASRISGGSVETQYF
few	.	TRBJ2-7	TRBV4-1	TGCGCCAGCAGCCCAAACAGGGAAATCGCCTACGAGCAGTACTTC	CASSPNREIAYEQYF
many	TRBD1	TRBJ1-2	TRBV28	TGTGCCAGCAGTTTGGACAGGGCAGTCTATGGCTACACCTTC	CASSLDRAVYGYTF
.	TRBD2	TRBJ2-1	TRBV5-6	TGTGCCAGCAGCGCGGTGACTAGCGGGAGGGCCAATCGCAATGAGCAGTTCTTC	CASSAVTSGRANRNEQFF
.	.	TRBJ2-3	TRBV7-2	TGTGCCAGCAGCTTAGGTATCAGCACAGATACGCAGTATTTT	CASSLGISTDTQYF
.	.	TRBJ2-1	TRBV3-1	TGTGCCAGCAGCGCTATGCCGGACTGGGGAGGCAATGAGCAGTTCTTC	CASSAMPDWGGNEQFF
.	TRBD1	TRBJ2-1	TRBV7-9	TGTGCCAGCAGCTCCGGGACAGGGGATCACAATGAGCAGTTCTTC	CASSSGTGDHNEQFF
.	TRBD2	TRBJ2-7	TRBV7-2	TGTGCCAGCAGCTTACTAGCGGGAGGGCCCAAGTACTTC	CASSLLAGGPKYF
.	TRBD2	TRBJ2-3	TRBV6-2/TRBV6-3	TGTGCCAGCAGTTACAGTCTAGCGGTCACAGATACGCAGTATTTT	CASSYSLAVTDTQYF
.	.	TRBJ2-7	TRBV28	TGTGCCAGCACCACCCTCGGACCGCCCTACGAGCAGTACTTC	CASTTLGPPYEQYF
.	.	TRBJ1-2	TRBV3-1	TGTGCCAGCAGCCAACTCGCTGTCAACATCTATGGCTACACCTTC	CASSQLAVNIYGYTF
.	.	TRBJ1-4	TRBV4-2	TGTGCCAGCAGCCAAGGCCCGGGGGAAAAACTGTTTTTT	CASSQGPGEKLFF
few	TRBD2	TRBJ2-5	TRBV5-1	TGCGCCAGCAGCTTGTCCTGGGCGGGAGAGCAAGAGACCCAGTACTTC	CASSLSWAGEQETQYF
few	.	TRBJ2-3	TRBV15	TGTGCCACCAGCAGAGATATAGGGGCAGATACGCAGTATTTT	CATSRDIGADTQYF